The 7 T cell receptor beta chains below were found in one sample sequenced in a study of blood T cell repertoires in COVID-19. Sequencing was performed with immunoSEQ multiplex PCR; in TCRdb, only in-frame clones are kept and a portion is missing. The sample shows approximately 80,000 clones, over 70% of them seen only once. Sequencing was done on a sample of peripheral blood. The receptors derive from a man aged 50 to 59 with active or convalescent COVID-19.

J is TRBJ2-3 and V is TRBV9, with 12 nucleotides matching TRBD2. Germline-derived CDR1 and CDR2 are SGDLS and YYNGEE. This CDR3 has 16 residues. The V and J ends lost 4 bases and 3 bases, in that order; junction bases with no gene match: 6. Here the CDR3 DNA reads TGTGCCAGCAGCTTACTAGCGGGGGGCGGTACAGATACGCAGTATTTT. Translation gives CASSLLAGGGTDTQYF.

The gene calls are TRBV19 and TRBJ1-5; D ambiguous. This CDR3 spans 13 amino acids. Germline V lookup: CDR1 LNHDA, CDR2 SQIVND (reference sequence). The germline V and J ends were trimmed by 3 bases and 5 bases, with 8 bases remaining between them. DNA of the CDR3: TGTGCCAGTAGTATGGTAGGAGATCAGCCCCAGCATTTT. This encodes CASSMVGDQPQHF.

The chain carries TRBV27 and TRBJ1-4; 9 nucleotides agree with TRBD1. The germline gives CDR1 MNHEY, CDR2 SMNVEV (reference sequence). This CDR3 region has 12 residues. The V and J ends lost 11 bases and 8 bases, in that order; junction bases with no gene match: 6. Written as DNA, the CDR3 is TGTGCCGCGGGACAGGGTCCCGAAAAACTGTTTTTT. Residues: CAAGQGPEKLFF.

The CDR3 loop is CASSRQARELFF. CDR3 DNA sequence: TGTGCCAGCAGCCGACAGGCCCGGGAGCTGTTTTTT. V is TRBV7-2 and J is TRBJ2-2; a weak D match, TRBD1 (6 bases). V lost 5 bases, J lost 9 bases, and 10 bases lay in between. Germline V gene data show CDR1 as SGHTA and CDR2 as FQGNSA. The length of the CDR3 is 12 residues.

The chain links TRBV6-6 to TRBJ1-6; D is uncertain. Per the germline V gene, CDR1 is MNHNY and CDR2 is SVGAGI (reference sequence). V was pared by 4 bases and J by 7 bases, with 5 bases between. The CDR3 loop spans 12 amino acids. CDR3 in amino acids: CASSSRNSPLHF. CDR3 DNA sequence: TGTGCCAGCAGTTCTAGGAATTCACCCCTCCACTTT.

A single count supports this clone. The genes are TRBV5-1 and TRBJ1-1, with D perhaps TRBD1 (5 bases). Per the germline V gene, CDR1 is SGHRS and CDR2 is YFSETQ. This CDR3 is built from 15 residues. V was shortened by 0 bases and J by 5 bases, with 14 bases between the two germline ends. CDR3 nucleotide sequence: TGCGCCAGCAGCTTGGAGCAGGGTCATCTGACTGAAGCTTTCTTT. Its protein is CASSLEQGHLTEAFF.

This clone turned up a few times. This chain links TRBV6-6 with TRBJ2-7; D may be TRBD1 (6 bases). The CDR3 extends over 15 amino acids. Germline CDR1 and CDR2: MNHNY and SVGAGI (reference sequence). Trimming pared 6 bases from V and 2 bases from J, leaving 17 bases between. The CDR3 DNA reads TGTGCCAGCAGCCCTTTGTCCAGGGGCACCTACGAGCAGTACTTC. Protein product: CASSPLSRGTYEQYF.